Listed here are 24 T cell receptor beta chains from one sample, sequenced in a study of CD4+ T cells in melanoma. The method was immunoSEQ multiplex PCR; TCRdb's version includes in-frame clones alone and lacks a portion of them. The data hold about 55,000 clones, with about 72% observed a single time. Sequencing was carried out using tumor tissue. These receptors all come from a human donor with melanoma.

The rearrangement links TRBV9 to TRBJ1-2; a weak D match, TRBD1 (6 bases). V lost 3 bases to trimming and J lost 5 bases, with 17 bases between them. The CDR3 is made up of 15 amino acids. The germline CDR1 and CDR2 sequences are SGDLS and YYNGEE. CDR3: CASSELGGGSYGYTF. The CDR3 bases are TGTGCCAGCAGCGAGCTCGGTGGGGGCAGTTATGGCTACACCTTC.

V gene TRBV5-1 combines with J gene TRBJ1-6; TRBD1 aligns across 9 bases. Germline V gene sequence: CDR1 SGHRS, CDR2 YFSETQ. V gave up 4 bases and J gave up 9 bases; unmatched junction bases: 5. The CDR3 loop spans 14 amino acids. CDR3 residues: CASSATGGRSPLHF. CDR3 nucleotide sequence: TGCGCCAGCAGCGCCACAGGGGGCCGTTCACCCCTCCACTTT.

This chain connects TRBV7-9 to TRBJ1-4; the match to TRBD1 covers 9 bases. J was trimmed by 7 bases and V by 2 bases; bases with no gene match: 8. Germline V lookup: CDR1 SEHNR, CDR2 FQNEAQ (reference sequence). The CDR3 has 16 residues. DNA of the CDR3: TGTGCCAGCAGCTTACAGAGGGGACAGGGAGGTGAAAAACTGTTTTTT. Its translation: CASSLQRGQGGEKLFF.

The chain joins TRBV5-1 to TRBJ2-2; D gene unclear. Trimming stripped 5 bases from V and 0 bases from J, with 8 bases between. Germline lookup yields CDR1 SGHRS and CDR2 YFSETQ. CDR3 length: 14 residues. The CDR3 nucleotides are TGCGCCAGCAGACTAAGCTCGAACACCGGGGAGCTGTTTTTT. It translates to CASRLSSNTGELFF.

This clone appeared a few times. V usage is TRBV7-9 and J usage is TRBJ2-2; maybe TRBD2 (5 bases). Germline values: CDR1 SEHNR, CDR2 FQNEAQ (reference sequence). CDR3 length: 13 residues. Trimming removed 9 bases from V and 5 bases from J, with 13 bases in between. The DNA for the CDR3 is TGTGCCAGTCCGGAGGACGGTACCGGGGAGCTGTTTTTT. It specifies CASPEDGTGELFF.

This CDR3 reads CASSAQAGSTDTQYF. The CDR3 DNA is TGTGCCAGCAGTGCGCAAGCGGGGAGCACAGATACGCAGTATTTT. The chain carries TRBV6-4 and TRBJ2-3; TRBD2 matches 7 bases. The CDR3 is made up of 15 amino acids. V lost 4 bases and J lost 0; bases outside the gene matches: 4. Looked up from germline, CDR1 is MRHNA and CDR2 is SNTAGT.

The gene calls are TRBV6-5 and TRBJ2-5; a weak D match, TRBD2 (6 bases). The V gene's germline CDR1 is MNHEY and CDR2 SVGAGI. V was trimmed by 1 base and J by 8 bases, leaving 14 bases between them. This CDR3 spans 14 amino acids. CDR3 bases: TGTGCCAGCAGTTACTTTGGCGGGACCGGAACCCAGTACTTC. Residues: CASSYFGGTGTQYF.

CDR3 nucleotides: TGTGCCAGTAGATTGACAGGGGGCGCCTGGATAGCTTTCTTT. The encoded protein is CASRLTGGAWIAFF. This sequence joins TRBV19 and TRBJ1-1; 10 nucleotides agree with TRBD1. The ends lost 6 bases at V and 10 bases at J; junction bases unmatched: 11. The CDR3 is 14 amino acids. Per germline, CDR1 LNHDA and CDR2 SQIVND (reference sequence).

V gene TRBV5-6 combines with J gene TRBJ2-3; D is uncertain. The CDR3 consists of 12 residues. Germline V gene data show CDR1 as SGHDT and CDR2 as YYEEEE. Trimming left V 7 bases short and J 6 bases short, with 12 bases between. The CDR3 nucleotides are TGTGCCAGCCATTTAGGGCCTGATACGCAGTATTTT. Translation: CASHLGPDTQYF. Supplemented by reference TRBV5-6 and TRBJ2-3, the full variable domain reads DAGVTQSPTHLIKTRGQQVTLRCSPKSGHDTVSWYQQALGQGPQFIFQYYEEEERQRGNFPDRFSGHQFPNYSSELNVNALLLGDSALYLCASHLGPDTQYFGPGTRLTVL.

The CDR3 sequence: CARSLPGGEIAEAFF. In nucleotides, the CDR3 is TGTGCCAGAAGCTTGCCGGGAGGGGAGATCGCTGAAGCTTTCTTT. The chain has TRBV5-3 and TRBJ1-1; D possibly corresponds to TRBD1 (5 bases). TRBV5-3 is an ORF, with its function uncertain. The CDR3 sequence is 15 residues long. The V end lost 1 base, the J end lost 6 bases, and 16 bases lay between the germline ends.

This clone was picked up a small number of times. Other DNA sequences of this sample code for an identical CDR3. The chain joins TRBV2 to TRBJ2-7; 9 nucleotides align to TRBD1. CDR3 length: 13 residues. Germline CDR1 reads SNHLY; CDR2 reads FYNNEI. V shed 6 bases, J shed 4 bases, and the junction held 4 bases outside the gene matches. DNA for the CDR3: TGTGCCAGCAGCGGACAGGGGTTATACGAGCAGTACTTC. Residues: CASSGQGLYEQYF.

This chain joins TRBV5-1 and TRBJ1-2; D possibly corresponds to TRBD1 (5 bases). CDR3 size: 14 residues. V was shortened by 0 bases and J by 0 bases, with 6 bases between the two germline ends. CDR1 and CDR2 (germline): SGHRS, YFSETQ. CDR3 bases: TGCGCCAGCAGCTTGGGGGACGCTAACTATGGCTACACCTTC. The encoded protein is CASSLGDANYGYTF.

J is TRBJ1-4 and V is TRBV19; no firm D call. The V gene lost 3 bases and the J gene lost 5 bases, with 19 bases spanning the gap. This CDR3 region has 17 residues. CDR1 and CDR2 from the germline V gene are LNHDA and SQIVND (reference sequence). The CDR3: CASSIRQSRLGNEKLFF. The CDR3 DNA reads TGTGCCAGTAGTATTAGGCAAAGCCGATTGGGGAATGAAAAACTGTTTTTT.

This clone has a single count. The chain employs TRBV5-1 and TRBJ1-1; D possibly corresponds to TRBD1 (5 bases). Looked up from germline, CDR1 is SGHRS and CDR2 is YFSETQ. Trimming took 4 bases from V and 5 from J, leaving 18 bases between them. The CDR3 loop spans 15 amino acids. CDR3 sequence (DNA): TGCGCCAGCAGCCCTGGGGGGGGGAGGTGGACTGAAGCTTTCTTT. As protein: CASSPGGGRWTEAFF.

V usage is TRBV2 and J usage is TRBJ2-3; D ambiguous. The CDR3 loop spans 14 amino acids. V lost 11 bases to trimming and J lost 2 bases, with 17 bases between them. Germline-derived CDR1 and CDR2 are SNHLY and FYNNEI. This CDR3 reads CAANRVGFTDTQYF. The CDR3 DNA reads as TGTGCCGCGAACCGGGTGGGTTTCACAGATACGCAGTATTTT.

The chain combines TRBV29-1 with TRBJ2-2; TRBD2 agrees at 7 bases. The CDR3 consists of 15 residues. V was pared by 7 bases and J by 2 bases, with 10 bases of the junction left unmatched. Germline V lookup: CDR1 SQVTM, CDR2 ANQGSEA. Written as DNA, the CDR3 is TGCAGCGCTGCCGGGGGGACTCTAAACACCGGGGAGCTGTTTTTT. This translates into CSAAGGTLNTGELFF.

V is TRBV14 and J is TRBJ2-5; D not certain. Per the germline V gene, CDR1 is SGHDN and CDR2 is FVKESK. The germline V and J ends were trimmed by 0 bases and 0 bases, with 11 bases remaining between them. This CDR3 has 16 residues. The chain's CDR3 is CASSQDRTRYQETQYF. The CDR3 bases are TGTGCCAGCAGCCAAGATAGGACGCGTTACCAAGAGACCCAGTACTTC. The whole variable domain, filled in from reference TRBV14 and TRBJ2-5, reads EAGVTQFPSHSVIEKGQTVTLRCDPISGHDNLYWYRRVMGKEIKFLLHFVKESKQDESGMPNNRFLAERTGGTYSTLKVQPAELEDSGVYFCASSQDRTRYQETQYFGPGTRLLVL.

This clone was picked up many times. V and J are TRBV30 and TRBJ2-7; TRBD1 matches 7 bases. The CDR3 has 14 residues. The V segment lost 0 bases and the J segment 7 bases; nucleotides outside the gene matches: 9. CDR1 and CDR2 from the germline V gene are GTSNPN and SVGIG (reference sequence). CDR3 nucleotide sequence: TGTGCCTGGAGTGTGACCACAGGGGCCGGGGAGCAGTACTTC. Its protein is CAWSVTTGAGEQYF.

This clone has a handful of counts. The chain couples TRBV5-4 to TRBJ2-2; perhaps TRBD2 as D (7 bases). CDR3 length: 18 amino acids. Trimming removed 1 base at V and 2 bases at J, with 18 bases between. Germline V gives CDR1 SGHNT, CDR2 YYREEE (reference sequence). CDR3 in DNA: TGTGCCAGCAGCTTGCCCCGGTGGGGGGGGCAAAACACCGGGGAGCTGTTTTTT. This gives the protein CASSLPRWGGQNTGELFF. The complete variable domain, with remaining parts taken from reference TRBV5-4 and TRBJ2-2, reads ETGVTQSPTHLIKTRGQQVTLRCSSQSGHNTVSWYQQALGQGPQFIFQYYREEENGRGNFPPRFSGLQFPNYSSELNVNALELDDSALYLCASSLPRWGGQNTGELFFGEGSRLTVL.

In this sample, this clone turned up a few times. The chain is built from TRBV7-6 and TRBJ1-6; TRBD1 is a possible D gene (6 bases). This CDR3 contains 14 residues. The V gene lost 4 bases and the J gene lost 6 bases, with 10 bases spanning the gap. The germline V gene has CDR1 SGHVS and CDR2 FNYEAQ. The DNA for the CDR3 is TGTGCCAGCAGCTCACAGGGCCCTAATTCACCCCTCCACTTT. Protein product: CASSSQGPNSPLHF.

The chain employs TRBV29-1 and TRBJ1-1; the match to TRBD1 covers 7 bases. V lost 4 bases to trimming and J lost 7 bases; unmatched junction nucleotides: 3. Germline V gives CDR1 SQVTM, CDR2 ANQGSEA. The CDR3 extends over 11 amino acids. The CDR3 loop is CSVVRQGEAFF. CDR3 nucleotides: TGCAGCGTTGTTCGACAGGGTGAAGCTTTCTTT.

This chain uses TRBV2 with TRBJ2-2, with TRBD2 matching 11 bases. The length of the CDR3 is 14 residues. Losses at the gene ends were 7 bases for V and 6 bases for J; bases not matched to a gene: 4. Germline CDR1 reads SNHLY; CDR2 reads FYNNEI. CDR3 protein: CASNVAGGSGELFF. The CDR3 nucleotides are TGTGCCAGCAACGTAGCGGGGGGGTCCGGGGAGCTGTTTTTT.

In this sample, this clone is medium-sized. The chain carries TRBV5-1 and TRBJ1-2; TRBD1 is a possible D gene (6 bases). The V end lost 4 bases, the J end lost 5 bases, and 18 bases lay between the germline ends. Germline V gives CDR1 SGHRS, CDR2 YFSETQ. The CDR3 has 15 amino acids. CDR3 in DNA: TGCGCCAGCAGCCCCTCGCAGGGGACGGGATATGGCTACACCTTC. It encodes CASSPSQGTGYGYTF.

The genes are TRBV6-6 and TRBJ1-6, with no clear D. Trimming stripped 8 bases from V and 4 bases from J, with 6 bases between. The length of the CDR3 is 12 residues. Germline CDR1 reads MNHNY; CDR2 reads SVGAGI (reference sequence). The DNA of the CDR3 is TGTGCCAGCGGGAGTTATAATTCACCCCTCCACTTT. Amino acids: CASGSYNSPLHF.